The 22 T cell receptor beta chains reported below all come from one sample, sequenced in a study of T cells after yellow fever vaccination. TCRdb reprocessed the 5' RACE reads via MiXCR and lists one record per CDR3 protein. The sample lists around 100,000 distinct CDR3 sequences; under 9% were seen once. The starting material was CD8+ T cells sorted from PBMCs, obtained 45 days after the yellow fever booster vaccination. The receptors were gathered from a man aged 30 to 45 who received the YFV17D yellow fever vaccine.

There are many counts of this clonotype. The chain links TRBV12-3 or TRBV12-4 to TRBJ2-1, with 9 bases identical to TRBD2. The CDR3 is 14 amino acids. Unmatched junction bases numbered 4, after V lost 3 bases and J lost 7 bases. CDR3 region: CASSFSGSMNEQFF. The CDR3 bases are TGTGCCAGCAGTTTTAGCGGGAGTATGAATGAGCAGTTCTTC.

The chain couples TRBV30 to TRBJ2-7; 9 positions agree with TRBD1. This CDR3 region has 14 residues. The ends lost 4 bases at V and 7 bases at J; junction bases unmatched: 11. From germline, CDR1 is GTSNPN and CDR2 SVGIG (reference sequence). The CDR3 loop reads CAWMDSGTGLEQYF. CDR3 nucleotides: TGTGCCTGGATGGATTCCGGGACAGGGCTAGAGCAGTACTTC.

With respect to this clonotype: This may stem from a read error, because a much larger clone lies one nucleotide away. This chain connects TRBV29-1 to TRBJ2-3; D remains ambiguous. This CDR3 spans 11 amino acids. The germline V gene encodes CDR1 SQVTM and CDR2 ANQGSEA. The CDR3 DNA reads TGCAGCGTTGACGATGGTGATACGCTGTATTTT. Residues: CSVDDGDTLYF.

This clonotype was recorded at least ten times. V usage is TRBV7-9 and J usage is TRBJ1-1; D remains ambiguous. Germline assignment: CDR1 SEHNR and CDR2 FQNEAQ (reference sequence). The CDR3 runs to 14 residues. V lost 1 base to trimming and J lost 10 bases, with 16 bases between them. CDR3 nucleotides: TGTGCCAGCAGCTTAGTCGATTTGAACGCTGGAGCTTTCTTT. This translates into CASSLVDLNAGAFF.

The rearrangement uses TRBV6-2 or TRBV6-3 and TRBJ2-1; D unclear. The V gene lost 3 bases and the J gene lost 1 base, with 10 bases spanning the gap. Germline values: CDR1 MNHEY, CDR2 SVGEGT. The CDR3 consists of 15 residues. The CDR3 here is CASSYLEVSYNEQFF. CDR3 DNA sequence: TGTGCCAGCAGTTATTTAGAAGTGTCCTACAATGAGCAGTTCTTC.

This clonotype occurred a few times. The chain joins TRBV10-2 to TRBJ2-7; perhaps TRBD1 as D (6 bases). V was pared by 2 bases and J by 4 bases, with 9 bases between. CDR1 WSHSY and CDR2 SAAADI come from the germline V gene. The length of the CDR3 is 13 residues. In nucleotides, the CDR3 is TGCGCCAGCAGTGAGGGGACATTGTACGAGCAGTACTTC. This sequence encodes CASSEGTLYEQYF.

This clonotype has at least ten counts. The CDR3 reads CASSLDFSYEQYF. DNA of the CDR3: TGTGCCAGCAGCTTGGACTTCTCCTACGAGCAGTACTTC. This rearrangement joins TRBV5-5 to TRBJ2-7; D is unclear. The germline CDR1 and CDR2 sequences are SGHKS and YYEKEE (reference sequence). The CDR3 spans 13 residues. The V end was cut by 0 bases, the J end by 0 bases, with 4 bases between.

The gene calls are TRBV7-3 and TRBJ1-1; D call uncertain. CDR1 is SGHTA, CDR2 FQGTGA, per germline. The CDR3 has 15 amino acids. Trimming removed 0 bases at V and 1 base at J, with 9 bases between. The DNA for the CDR3 is TGTGCCAGCAGCTTAACCAGCTTGGGGAACACTGAAGCTTTCTTT. Its translation is CASSLTSLGNTEAFF.

In its sample, this clonotype was seen many times. The chain joins TRBV12-3 or TRBV12-4 to TRBJ2-7; the match to TRBD2 covers 14 bases. With 3 bases clipped from V and 4 bases from J, the junction kept 2 bases outside the gene matches. This CDR3 spans 15 amino acids. In DNA, the CDR3 is TGTGCCAGCAGTTTTGGGACTAGCGGGGGTTACGAGCAGTACTTC. As protein: CASSFGTSGGYEQYF.

This clonotype came up a few times. This rearrangement joins TRBV7-2 to TRBJ2-1; D might be TRBD1 (6 bases). V lost 5 bases and J 7 bases, leaving 9 bases between the germline ends. The CDR3 is made up of 12 amino acids. Germline loops: CDR1 SGHTA, CDR2 FQGNSA. CDR3 sequence reads: CASSGQGNEQFF. The CDR3 nucleotides read TGTGCCAGCAGCGGGCAGGGGAATGAGCAGTTCTTC.

This clonotype has a count of ten or more. This chain joins TRBV27 and TRBJ2-3, with D possibly matching TRBD1 (6 bases). The V end lost 3 bases, the J end lost 2 bases, and 9 bases lay between the germline ends. Per germline, CDR1 MNHEY and CDR2 SMNVEV (reference sequence). The CDR3 has 14 residues. The CDR3 DNA sequence: TGTGCCAGCAGTTTGTTGGGGGCCACAGATACGCAGTATTTT. Translated: CASSLLGATDTQYF.

The CDR3 here is CASSPVAGTGRLPGGYTF. The CDR3 DNA reads TGTGCCAGCAGCCCTGTCGCCGGGACAGGGAGACTTCCCGGAGGCTACACCTTC. The chain recombines TRBV27 with TRBJ1-2; 9 positions match TRBD1. The CDR3 runs to 18 residues. The J segment lost 8 bases and the V segment lost 6 bases, leaving 22 bases of the junction unmatched. In germline, CDR1 is MNHEY, CDR2 SMNVEV (reference sequence).

The chain joins TRBV19 to TRBJ2-5; possibly TRBD1 for D (7 bases). The V end lost 5 bases, the J end lost 2 bases, and 18 bases lay between the germline ends. This CDR3 region has 16 residues. Germline assignment: CDR1 LNHDA and CDR2 SQIVND (reference sequence). The CDR3 nucleotides read TGTGCCAGTAGTCTCGCAGGAGGGACAGAACAAGAGACCCAGTACTTC. It codes for CASSLAGGTEQETQYF.

The rearrangement links TRBV7-9 to TRBJ1-1, with D unclear. CDR3 length: 14 amino acids. V lost 0 bases and J lost 2, with 7 bases in between. CDR1 and CDR2 from the germline V gene are SEHNR and FQNEAQ (reference sequence). In DNA form, the CDR3 reads TGTGCCAGCAGCTTAGCACTGGGAAACACTGAAGCTTTCTTT. It codes for CASSLALGNTEAFF.

This clonotype was detected ten times or more. The V call is TRBV10-3, the J call TRBJ2-1; D gene ambiguous. CDR1 ENHRY and CDR2 SYGVKD come from the germline V gene. The CDR3 consists of 15 residues. The V end was cut by 3 bases, the J end by 10 bases, with 19 bases between. The CDR3 DNA is TGTGCCATCAGTGACTCCCTGGCCGGATTGGGGGAGCAGTTCTTC. It yields the protein CAISDSLAGLGEQFF.

This clonotype was seen a handful of times. The CDR3 loop reads CASSPAGVAYEQYF. The CDR3 DNA is TGTGCCAGCTCACCAGCGGGAGTAGCGTACGAGCAGTACTTC. The chain has TRBV18 and TRBJ2-7; 7 bases are a match to TRBD2. V lost 2 bases and J lost 4; bases outside the gene matches: 5. Germline CDR1 reads KGHSH; CDR2 reads LQKENI. The CDR3 spans 14 residues.

The CDR3 DNA sequence: TGTGCCACCAAGACTAGCGGGACTAGCACAGATACGCAGTATTTT. Amino acids: CATKTSGTSTDTQYF. The J gene is TRBJ2-3, the V gene TRBV7-9; the match to TRBD2 covers 11 bases. With V trimmed by 10 bases and J by 0 bases, 6 bases remained unmatched. Germline V gene lookup returns CDR1 SEHNR and CDR2 FQNEAQ (reference sequence). The CDR3 has 15 residues.

This clonotype has only a few counts. The V gene is TRBV27, the J gene TRBJ2-7, with TRBD2 identical over 7 bases. Germline assignment: CDR1 MNHEY and CDR2 SMNVEV (reference sequence). Unmatched junction bases numbered 7, after V lost 5 bases and J lost 6 bases. This CDR3 region has 13 residues. Here the CDR3 reads CASSPDAGVEQYF. Here the CDR3 DNA reads TGTGCCAGCAGTCCCGACGCGGGGGTCGAGCAGTACTTC.

This clonotype showed up many times. The chain joins TRBV6-5 to TRBJ2-3, with D maybe TRBD2 (5 bases). The V end lost 2 bases, the J end lost 1 base, and 10 bases lay between the germline ends. Germline V gene sequence: CDR1 MNHEY, CDR2 SVGAGI. This CDR3 spans 15 amino acids. The CDR3 region has the DNA TGTGCCAGCAGTTACGAGGGCTGGGGCACAGATACGCAGTATTTT. Amino acid sequence: CASSYEGWGTDTQYF.

This clonotype was observed many times. The V and J genes are TRBV12-3 or TRBV12-4 and TRBJ2-1; possible D gene TRBD2, 6 bases. The ends were cut back, 4 bases at V and 1 base at J, with 11 bases in the middle. The CDR3 is 15 amino acids. This CDR3 is CASSSEGRSYNEQFF. The CDR3 bases are TGTGCCAGCAGTTCGGAGGGGAGGTCCTACAATGAGCAGTTCTTC.

J is TRBJ2-1 and V is TRBV27; no clear D gene. The CDR3 consists of 13 residues. The V end was cut by 6 bases, the J end by 6 bases, with 12 bases between. The germline V gene encodes CDR1 MNHEY and CDR2 SMNVEV (reference sequence). The CDR3 nucleotides are TGTGCCAGCAGAAACACGCAACTCAATGAGCAGTTCTTC. As protein: CASRNTQLNEQFF.

This clonotype was counted many times. The chain employs TRBV5-1 and TRBJ2-7; no clear D gene. Germline values: CDR1 SGHRS, CDR2 YFSETQ. The CDR3 is made up of 13 amino acids. The V and J ends lost 4 bases and 2 bases respectively, with 10 bases between them. The DNA of the CDR3 is TGCGCCAGCAGCCAATCTTCCGCCTACGAGCAGTACTTC. Encoded protein: CASSQSSAYEQYF.